This TCR beta chain emerged from a study of cytomegalovirus exposure and HLA in healthy donors. Comment on this clone: The antigen is not known.

V lost 6 bases and J 0 bases, leaving 11 bases between the germline ends. Per the germline V gene, CDR1 is MNHNY and CDR2 is SVGAGI (reference sequence). The CDR3 sequence is 14 residues long. Broader study findings: Analysis was performed later, and it showed HLA-associated TCR beta chains to be more clonally expanded than equally common others. Segments of the TCR beta V type were, in most cases, productive about 87% or about 30% of the time in an earlier analysis.

Primers for the PCR totalled 60 Vbeta and 13 Jbeta. Profiled with immunoSEQ multiplex PCR; TCRdb holds only in-frame clones, not every one. This listing includes about 190,000 clones. The V call is TRBV6-6, the J call TRBJ1-2, with a tentative D call TRBD1 (6 bases). The source of this sequence is a man aged 25-45 years in good health and CMV-seronegative. The sample comprised PBMCs. The CDR3 spells CASSLTGANYGYTF. DNA of the CDR3: TGTGCCAGCAGCCTGACAGGAGCTAACTATGGCTACACCTTC.